This TCR beta chain was recovered during a study of T cell repertoires in cytomegalovirus infection. Across the whole study: Used in the study were CMV epitopes, some recently identified and HLA-C-restricted, others well-studied and HLA-B-restricted. In public TCR beta signatures, there were indications of both CMV infection and matching HLA type.

As for this clonotype: Its target is unknown.

The germline V and J ends were trimmed by 11 bases and 4 bases, with 9 bases remaining between them. This CDR3 contains 12 residues. Germline V gene data show CDR1 as SGHVT and CDR2 as SQSDAQ. TCRdb redid the calling of the reads with MiXCR, one entry per CDR3 protein. The sample lists fewer than 650,000 distinct CDR3 sequences; about 40% were seen once. Study-level findings and limits: Clonotype analysis showed dominance of the ex vivo response by HLA-C-restricted CMV-specific TCR beta clonotypes.

The chain uses TRBV7-4 and TRBJ2-6; the D is unclear. Material: cultured PBMCs, obtained from culture after CMV antigen stimulation. The receptor's source is a human donor in good health (CMV status not recorded). Some clones in this sample may be carry-over from other donors' samples. The chain's CDR3 is CAPLTGANVLTF. The CDR3 DNA sequence: TGTGCCCCTCTTACGGGGGCCAACGTCCTGACTTTC. Using reference TRBV7-4 and TRBJ2-6 for the parts outside the CDR3, the full variable domain is GAGVSQSPRYKVAKRGRDVALRCDSISGHVTLYWYRQTLGQGSEVLTYSQSDAQRDKSGRPSGRFSAERPERSVSTLKIQRTEQGDSAVYLCAPLTGANVLTFGAGSRLTVL.